A selection of T cell receptor beta chains follows, all from one sample in a study of shared clonotypes between healthy human individuals. Sequencing was performed with immunoSEQ multiplex PCR; in TCRdb, only in-frame clones are kept and a portion is missing. The sample comprises nearly 2 million clones, about 95% of which are singletons, and roughly 1% rests with the top ten. The sequencing input was naive CD8+ T cells sorted from blood. These receptors were obtained from a young man in good health. CDR3s include the opening cysteine and the closing phenylalanine or tryptophan. The D gene is left open where the match is weak. Only part of the rows carry a size: once, few, many, or a class if the clone is expanded.

V gene,J gene,D gene,clone size,CDR3 length,CDR3 DNA,CDR3 protein
TRBV4-3,TRBJ2-3,.,.,16,TGCGCCAGCAGCCAAGATACGGGCCCTAGCACAGATACGCAGTATTTT,CASSQDTGPSTDTQYF
TRBV7-2,TRBJ2-7,.,.,13,TGTGCCAGCCTTGGACAGCAATCCTACGAGCAGTACTTC,CASLGQQSYEQYF
TRBV18,TRBJ2-3,TRBD1,.,20,TGTGCCAGCTCACTTTTCCCGGGACAGGAGGTCTTAGAAGTGGCAGATACGCAGTATTTT,CASSLFPGQEVLEVADTQYF
TRBV28,TRBJ2-5,TRBD2,.,16,TGTGCCAGCAGTTTATACGTAGCGGGACCGCAAGAGACCCAGTACTTC,CASSLYVAGPQETQYF
TRBV9,TRBJ2-4,.,.,17,TGTGCCAGCAGCGTAGGAGGGGCAGCAGAAGCCAAAAACATTCAGTACTTC,CASSVGGAAEAKNIQYF
TRBV4-1,TRBJ2-3,.,.,13,TGCGCCAGCAGCCAAGGCTGGGTAGATACGCAGTATTTT,CASSQGWVDTQYF
TRBV27,TRBJ2-7,TRBD2,.,14,TGTGCCAGCAGTTACAGCGGGGGAGCCTACGAGCAGTACTTC,CASSYSGGAYEQYF
TRBV19,TRBJ2-1,.,.,14,TGTGCCAGTAGTATCGGAGCAACCTACAATGAGCAGTTCTTC,CASSIGATYNEQFF
TRBV23-1,TRBJ1-2,.,.,19,TGCGCCAGCAGTCTATGGAGCGTGGTCCGCAGTGAGCCCGGTCGGGGCTACACCTTC,CASSLWSVVRSEPGRGYTF
TRBV18,TRBJ1-2,.,.,17,TGTGCCAGCTCACCGGGGGCAGGGGAACACATCAACTATGGCTACACCTTC,CASSPGAGEHINYGYTF
TRBV4-3,TRBJ1-4,.,.,16,TGCGCCAGCAGCCAACTAGACGGAGCAACTAATGAAAAACTGTTTTTT,CASSQLDGATNEKLFF
TRBV27,TRBJ2-7,.,.,14,TGTGCCAGCAGTCTCCAGGGGAACGGCTACGAGCAGTACTTC,CASSLQGNGYEQYF
TRBV9,TRBJ2-7,.,.,15,TGTGCCAGCAGCCCGAGTTTTGGTGGGGGCTACGAGCAGTACTTC,CASSPSFGGGYEQYF
TRBV9,TRBJ2-7,TRBD2,once,15,TGTGCCAGCAGCGAGGGGACTAGCAGGTCCTACGAGCAGTACTTC,CASSEGTSRSYEQYF
TRBV19,TRBJ1-1,.,.,15,TGTGCCAGTAGTATCGCAGGGTCGGAGAACACTGAAGCTTTCTTT,CASSIAGSENTEAFF
TRBV7-9,TRBJ1-3,TRBD1,.,19,TGTGCCAGCAGCCCACCGGACAGGAACCACTTCTCCTCTGGAAACACCATATATTTT,CASSPPDRNHFSSGNTIYF
TRBV28,TRBJ2-3,.,.,15,TGTGCCAGCAGATCAGGAACCCGTCCCACAGATACGCAGTATTTT,CASRSGTRPTDTQYF
TRBV4-3,TRBJ2-2,TRBD1,.,18,TGCGCCAGCAGCCAATATACAGGGGGTAACCCGAACACCGGGGAGCTGTTTTTT,CASSQYTGGNPNTGELFF
TRBV6-5,TRBJ1-4,TRBD1,.,15,TGTGCCAGCAGTACGACTGAAGACAGGGGAGAAAAACTGTTTTTT,CASSTTEDRGEKLFF
TRBV6-5,TRBJ2-5,.,.,15,TGTGCCAGCAGTTACTCGATCCAGGGTGGGGAGACCCAGTACTTC,CASSYSIQGGETQYF
TRBV6-6,TRBJ2-7,.,.,13,TGTGCCAGCAGTTACGACATCTCCTACGAGCAGTACTTC,CASSYDISYEQYF
TRBV30,TRBJ2-2,.,.,11,TGTGCCTGGGGCAATACCGGGGAGCTGTTTTTT,CAWGNTGELFF
TRBV15,TRBJ1-1,TRBD1,.,14,TGTGCCACCAGCGGCGGGACAGTGAACACTGAAGCTTTCTTT,CATSGGTVNTEAFF
TRBV7-6,TRBJ2-7,.,.,16,TGTGCCAGCAGCTTATCGGGTTGGGGAGGAGGGAACGAGCAGTACTTC,CASSLSGWGGGNEQYF
TRBV9,TRBJ2-1,.,.,14,TGTGCCAGCAGCGAGGACACCTACTGGGATGAGCAGTTCTTC,CASSEDTYWDEQFF
TRBV5-6,TRBJ2-5,.,.,12,TGTGCCAGCAGCCACGACCAAGAGACCCAGTACTTC,CASSHDQETQYF
TRBV5-1,TRBJ2-7,TRBD1,.,14,TGCGCCAGCAGCTGGGGGACAGTGGGCTACGAGCAGTACTTC,CASSWGTVGYEQYF
TRBV19,TRBJ1-6,.,.,16,TGTGCCAGTAGTATCGTGACCGACTGGCTTAATTCACCCCTCCACTTT,CASSIVTDWLNSPLHF
TRBV4-1,TRBJ2-1,.,once,14,TGCGCCAGCAGCCAAGACGACAGCTACAATGAGCAGTTCTTC,CASSQDDSYNEQFF
TRBV4-1,TRBJ1-2,TRBD1,.,14,TGCGCCAGCAGCCAACAGGGGGCTGGAGATGGCTACACCTTC,CASSQQGAGDGYTF
TRBV5-4,TRBJ1-6,.,few,15,TGTGCCAGCAGCTTGGACCCTCCGGGTAATTCACCCCTCCACTTT,CASSLDPPGNSPLHF
TRBV30,TRBJ2-5,TRBD2,once,12,TGTGCCTTAGGGACTATCCAAGAGACCCAGTACTTC,CALGTIQETQYF
TRBV4-3,TRBJ2-1,.,once,15,TGCGCCAGCAGCCCTAAGGGGGGCTCCTACAATGAGCAGTTCTTC,CASSPKGGSYNEQFF
TRBV7-2,TRBJ2-7,.,.,15,TGTGCCAGCAGCTTAGGGGGGACTTCTCATTACGAGCAGTACTTC,CASSLGGTSHYEQYF
TRBV9,TRBJ2-7,TRBD2,.,15,TGTGCCAGCAGCGTAGACGCCGGCGGGAGCTACGAGCAGTACTTC,CASSVDAGGSYEQYF
TRBV10-3,TRBJ2-7,.,.,15,TGTGCCATCAGTGAGGGACCCAGGAGCTCCTACGAGCAGTACTTC,CAISEGPRSSYEQYF
TRBV19,TRBJ1-1,TRBD1,.,14,TGTGCCAGTAGTCCTGGGACAGGGGACACTGAAGCTTTCTTT,CASSPGTGDTEAFF
TRBV10-2,TRBJ2-7,TRBD2,.,13,TGCGCCAGCAGTTCCGGGGGAGGGTACGAGCAGTACTTC,CASSSGGGYEQYF
TRBV11-1,TRBJ2-7,.,.,12,TGTGCCAGCAGCTTAGATCAGTACGAGCAGTACTTC,CASSLDQYEQYF
TRBV7-2,TRBJ1-5,.,.,19,TGTGCCAGCAGCTTAGAGAAGGTGGAGGTCGATTTCCTTAATCAGCCCCAGCATTTT,CASSLEKVEVDFLNQPQHF
TRBV7-2,TRBJ2-1,.,.,16,TGTGCCAGCAGCCGTTGGGGGAGAAACTCCTACAATGAGCAGTTCTTC,CASSRWGRNSYNEQFF
TRBV27,TRBJ1-2,.,.,13,TGTGCCAGCAGTTTAGTGGCAGGCTCTGGCTACACCTTC,CASSLVAGSGYTF
TRBV9,TRBJ1-6,.,.,15,TGTGCCAGCAGCGTTCTAGAGGCGACGGATTCACCCCTCCACTTT,CASSVLEATDSPLHF
TRBV19,TRBJ2-2,TRBD2,.,17,TGTGCCAGTAGTGATCGACTAGCGGGGGATCACACCGGGGAGCTGTTTTTT,CASSDRLAGDHTGELFF
TRBV2,TRBJ2-2,.,.,17,TGTGCCAGCAGTGAAACAACCGGGACTCCGAACACCGGGGAGCTGTTTTTT,CASSETTGTPNTGELFF
TRBV5-1,TRBJ2-7,.,.,11,TGCGCCAGCAGCGGAGGCTACGAGCAGTACTTC,CASSGGYEQYF
TRBV30,TRBJ1-1,.,few,10,TGTGCCTGTTCGACGATTGAAGCTTTCTTT,CACSTIEAFF
TRBV20-1,TRBJ2-1,.,.,10,TGCAGTCCTTTTTACAATGAGCAGTTCTTC,CSPFYNEQFF
TRBV5-6,TRBJ2-5,.,.,13,TGTGCCAGCAGCTGGGGCTGGGGAGAGACCCAGTACTTC,CASSWGWGETQYF
TRBV19,TRBJ2-2,TRBD1,.,15,TGTGCCAGTAGTAGGGACAGGGAGGGCACCGGGGAGCTGTTTTTT,CASSRDREGTGELFF
TRBV7-6,TRBJ2-3,.,.,15,TGTGCCAGCAGCTTAGGGGTCTCCCCAGGCGATACGCAGTATTTT,CASSLGVSPGDTQYF
TRBV13,TRBJ2-1,TRBD2,.,14,TGTGCCAGCAGCGCTACGGGGGGGTTCAATGAGCAGTTCTTC,CASSATGGFNEQFF
TRBV6-5,TRBJ2-7,TRBD1,.,16,TGTGCCAGCAGTTACTCGAAGGGGACAGTTGACTACGAGCAGTACTTC,CASSYSKGTVDYEQYF